This T cell receptor beta chain was identified in a study of naive and memory T cell subsets. This clonotype was counted ten times or more. Antigen unknown. The beta constant-region primer was an equimolar mix of two oligonucleotides covering TRBC1 and TRBC2. Nested alpha and beta constant-region primers with the SP2 primer drove four PCR rounds on ligated cDNA. TCRdb redid the calling of the UMI-ligation and nested PCR reads with MiXCR, one entry per CDR3 protein. In the table there are tens of thousands of distinct CDR3 sequences, 8% to 9.5% of which are singletons. Overall study results and limits: Gini index rose across naive, CM, EM and EMRA in CD4 and CD8.

Separate alpha and beta amplification began at the second PCR step. CD8 T cells were positively selected from what remained after CD4 positive selection. The length of the CDR3 is 14 residues. V was cut by 4 bases and J by 4 bases, with 11 bases left in between. The germline V gene has CDR1 MNHEY and CDR2 SMNVEV (reference sequence). Sequenced input: naive CD8+ T cells from blood. The chain uses TRBV27 and TRBJ2-1; D remains unclear. This TCR derives from a human donor in good health. The CDR3 protein is CASSSSSRYNEQFF. In DNA, the CDR3 is TGTGCCAGCAGTTCGTCATCTAGGTACAATGAGCAGTTCTTC.